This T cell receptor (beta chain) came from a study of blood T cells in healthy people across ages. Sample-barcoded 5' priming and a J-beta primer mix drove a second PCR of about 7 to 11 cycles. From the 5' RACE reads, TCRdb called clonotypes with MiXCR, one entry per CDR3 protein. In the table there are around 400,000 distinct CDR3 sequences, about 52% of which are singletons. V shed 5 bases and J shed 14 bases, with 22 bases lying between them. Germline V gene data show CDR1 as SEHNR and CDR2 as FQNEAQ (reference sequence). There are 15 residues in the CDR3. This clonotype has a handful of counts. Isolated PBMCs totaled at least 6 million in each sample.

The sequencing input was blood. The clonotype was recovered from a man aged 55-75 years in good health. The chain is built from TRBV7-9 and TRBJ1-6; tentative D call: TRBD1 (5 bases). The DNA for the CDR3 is TGTGCCAGCAGCCAAGCAGGGTCGGCGGCCGAGACCCTCCACTTT. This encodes CASSQAGSAAETLHF.